This T cell receptor (beta chain) stems from a study of post-analysis software for immune sequencing data. Only a few counts were recorded for this clonotype. The authors incorporated unique molecular identifiers into the TCR beta cDNA libraries. TCRdb re-analysed the PCR reads in MiXCR, keeping a single row per CDR3 protein. This table has about 820,000 distinct CDR3 sequences, around 50% appearing once. The sequence was obtained from a girl aged 5-17 years with multiple sclerosis. Source material: blood.

The CDR3 is CASTRLAGGPYEQYF. The DNA for the CDR3 is TGTGCCAGCACTCGACTAGCGGGGGGCCCTTACGAGCAGTACTTC. V is TRBV12-3 or TRBV12-4 and J is TRBJ2-7; 13 nucleotides line up with TRBD2. This CDR3 is 15 amino acids long. The V segment lost 7 bases and the J segment 4 bases; nucleotides outside the gene matches: 7.